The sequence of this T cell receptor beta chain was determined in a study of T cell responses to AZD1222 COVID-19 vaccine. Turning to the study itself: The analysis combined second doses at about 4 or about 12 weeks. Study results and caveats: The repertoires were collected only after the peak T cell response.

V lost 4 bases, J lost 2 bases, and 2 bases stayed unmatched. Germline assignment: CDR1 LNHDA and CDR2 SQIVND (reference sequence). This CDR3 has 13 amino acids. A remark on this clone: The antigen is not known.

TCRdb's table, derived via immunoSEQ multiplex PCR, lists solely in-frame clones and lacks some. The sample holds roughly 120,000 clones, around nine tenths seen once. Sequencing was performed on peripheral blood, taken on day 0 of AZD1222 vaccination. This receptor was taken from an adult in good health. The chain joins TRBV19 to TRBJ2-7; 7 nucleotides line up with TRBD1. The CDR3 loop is CASSRTGAYEQYF. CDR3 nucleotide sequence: TGTGCCAGTAGTAGGACAGGAGCCTACGAGCAGTACTTC.